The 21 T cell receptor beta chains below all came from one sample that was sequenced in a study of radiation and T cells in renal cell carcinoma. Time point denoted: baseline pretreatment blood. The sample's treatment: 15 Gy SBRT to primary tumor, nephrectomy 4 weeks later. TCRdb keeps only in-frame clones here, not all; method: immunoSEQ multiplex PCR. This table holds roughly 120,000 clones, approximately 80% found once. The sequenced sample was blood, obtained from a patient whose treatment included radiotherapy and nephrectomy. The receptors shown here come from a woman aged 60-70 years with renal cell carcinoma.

CDR3 DNA: TGCGCCAGCAGCTTGGACAGGGGGGTCTATGGCTACACCTTC. This translates into CASSLDRGVYGYTF. The chain joins TRBV5-1 to TRBJ1-2, with TRBD1 matching over 8 bases. V shed 0 bases and J 4 bases; nucleotides not matched to a gene: 2. This CDR3 is 14 amino acids long. Germline CDR1 and CDR2: SGHRS and YFSETQ.

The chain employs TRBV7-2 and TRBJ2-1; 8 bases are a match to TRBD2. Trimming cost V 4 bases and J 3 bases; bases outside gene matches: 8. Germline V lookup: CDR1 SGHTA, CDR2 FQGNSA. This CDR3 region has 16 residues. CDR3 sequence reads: CASSSQPGLDYNEQFF. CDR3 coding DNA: TGTGCCAGCAGCTCCCAGCCGGGACTAGACTACAATGAGCAGTTCTTC.

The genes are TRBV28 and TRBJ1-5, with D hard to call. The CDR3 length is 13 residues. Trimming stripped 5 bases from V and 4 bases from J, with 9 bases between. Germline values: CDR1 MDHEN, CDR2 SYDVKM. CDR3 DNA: TGTGCCAGCAGTCCCCACTGGAATCAGCCCCAGCATTTT. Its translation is CASSPHWNQPQHF.

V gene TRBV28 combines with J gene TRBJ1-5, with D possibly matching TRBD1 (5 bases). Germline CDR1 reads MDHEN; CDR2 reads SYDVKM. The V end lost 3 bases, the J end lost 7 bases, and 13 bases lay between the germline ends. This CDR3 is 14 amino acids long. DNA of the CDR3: TGTGCCAGCAGTTTTCGGCAGGGCAGGCAGCCCCAGCATTTT. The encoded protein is CASSFRQGRQPQHF.

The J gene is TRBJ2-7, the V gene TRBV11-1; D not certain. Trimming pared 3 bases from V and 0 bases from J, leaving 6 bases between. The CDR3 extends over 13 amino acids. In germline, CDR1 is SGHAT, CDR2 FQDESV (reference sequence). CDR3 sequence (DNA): TGTGCCAGCAGCTTCGGACCCTCCTACGAGCAGTACTTC. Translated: CASSFGPSYEQYF. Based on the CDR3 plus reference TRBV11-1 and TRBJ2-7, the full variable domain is EAEVAQSPRYKITEKSQAVAFWCDPISGHATLYWYRQILGQGPELLVQFQDESVVDDSQLPKDRFSAERLKGVDSTLKIQPAELGDSAMYLCASSFGPSYEQYFGPGTRLTVT.

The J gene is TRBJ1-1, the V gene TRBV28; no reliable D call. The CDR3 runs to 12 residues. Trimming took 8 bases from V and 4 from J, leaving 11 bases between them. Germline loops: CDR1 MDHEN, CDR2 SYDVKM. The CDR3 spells CASGRIGTEAFF. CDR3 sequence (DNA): TGTGCCAGCGGGAGGATAGGCACTGAAGCTTTCTTT.

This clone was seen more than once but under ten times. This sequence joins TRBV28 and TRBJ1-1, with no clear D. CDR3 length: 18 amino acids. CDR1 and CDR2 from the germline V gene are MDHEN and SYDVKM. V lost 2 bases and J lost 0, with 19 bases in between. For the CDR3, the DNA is TGTGCCAGCAGTTTACCCGCTGGGAATGGTATAGTGAACACTGAAGCTTTCTTT. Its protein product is CASSLPAGNGIVNTEAFF.

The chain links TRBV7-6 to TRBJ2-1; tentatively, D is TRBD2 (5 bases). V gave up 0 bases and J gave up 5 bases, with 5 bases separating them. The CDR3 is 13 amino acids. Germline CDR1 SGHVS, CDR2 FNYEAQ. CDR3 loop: CASSLAEDNEQFF. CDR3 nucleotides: TGTGCCAGCAGCTTAGCGGAGGACAATGAGCAGTTCTTC.

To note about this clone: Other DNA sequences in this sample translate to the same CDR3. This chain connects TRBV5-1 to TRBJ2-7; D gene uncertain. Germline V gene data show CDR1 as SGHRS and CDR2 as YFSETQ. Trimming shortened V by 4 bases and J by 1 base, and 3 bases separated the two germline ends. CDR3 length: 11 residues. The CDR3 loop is CASSDSYEQYF. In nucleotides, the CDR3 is TGCGCCAGCAGCGATTCCTACGAGCAGTACTTC. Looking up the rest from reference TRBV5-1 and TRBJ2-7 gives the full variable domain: KAGVTQTPRYLIKTRGQQVTLSCSPISGHRSVSWYQQTPGQGLQFLFEYFSETQRNKGNFPGRFSGRQFSNSRSEMNVSTLELGDSALYLCASSDSYEQYFGPGTRLTVT.

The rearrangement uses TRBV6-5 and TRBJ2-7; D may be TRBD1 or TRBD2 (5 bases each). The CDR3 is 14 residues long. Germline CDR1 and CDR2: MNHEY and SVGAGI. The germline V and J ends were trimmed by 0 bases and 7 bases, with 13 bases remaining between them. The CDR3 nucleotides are TGTGCCAGCAGTTACTCACGGGGCGTAGGGGAGCAGTACTTC. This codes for CASSYSRGVGEQYF.

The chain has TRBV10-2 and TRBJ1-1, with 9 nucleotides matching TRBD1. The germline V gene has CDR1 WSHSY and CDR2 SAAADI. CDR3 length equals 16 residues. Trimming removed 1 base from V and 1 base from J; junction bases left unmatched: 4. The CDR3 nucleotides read TGCGCCAGCAGTGAGTGGACAGGGGCGAAGAACACTGAAGCTTTCTTT. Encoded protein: CASSEWTGAKNTEAFF.

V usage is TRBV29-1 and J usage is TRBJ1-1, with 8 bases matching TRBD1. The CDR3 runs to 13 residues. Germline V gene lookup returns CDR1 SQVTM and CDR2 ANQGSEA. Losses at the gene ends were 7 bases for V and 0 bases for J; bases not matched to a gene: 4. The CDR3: CSAWTGMNTEAFF. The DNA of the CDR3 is TGCAGCGCCTGGACAGGGATGAACACTGAAGCTTTCTTT.

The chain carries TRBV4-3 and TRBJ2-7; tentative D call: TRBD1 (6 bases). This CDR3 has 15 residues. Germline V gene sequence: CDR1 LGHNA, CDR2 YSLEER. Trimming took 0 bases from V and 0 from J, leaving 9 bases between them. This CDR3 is CASSQERGTSYEQYF. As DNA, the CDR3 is TGCGCCAGCAGCCAAGAGAGGGGGACCTCCTACGAGCAGTACTTC.

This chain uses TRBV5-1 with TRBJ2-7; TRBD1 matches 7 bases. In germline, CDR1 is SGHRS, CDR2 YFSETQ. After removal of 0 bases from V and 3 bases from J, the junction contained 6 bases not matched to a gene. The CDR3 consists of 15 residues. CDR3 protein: CASSLVAGGSYEQYF. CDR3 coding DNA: TGCGCCAGCAGCTTGGTGGCAGGGGGTAGCTACGAGCAGTACTTC. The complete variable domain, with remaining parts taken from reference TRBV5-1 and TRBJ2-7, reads KAGVTQTPRYLIKTRGQQVTLSCSPISGHRSVSWYQQTPGQGLQFLFEYFSETQRNKGNFPGRFSGRQFSNSRSEMNVSTLELGDSALYLCASSLVAGGSYEQYFGPGTRLTVT.

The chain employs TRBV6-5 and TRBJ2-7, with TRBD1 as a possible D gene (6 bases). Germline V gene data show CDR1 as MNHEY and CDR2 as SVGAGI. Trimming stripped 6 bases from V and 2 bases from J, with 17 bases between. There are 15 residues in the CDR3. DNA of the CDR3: TGTGCCAGCAGGCCCGAAGAGGGGGTCACCTACGAGCAGTACTTC. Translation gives CASRPEEGVTYEQYF.

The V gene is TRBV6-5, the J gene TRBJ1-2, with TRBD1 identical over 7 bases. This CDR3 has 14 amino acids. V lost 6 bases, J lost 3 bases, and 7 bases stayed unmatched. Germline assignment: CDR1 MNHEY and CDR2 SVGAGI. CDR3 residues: CASRDPGQHYGYTF. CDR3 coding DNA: TGTGCCAGCAGGGACCCGGGACAGCACTATGGCTACACCTTC.

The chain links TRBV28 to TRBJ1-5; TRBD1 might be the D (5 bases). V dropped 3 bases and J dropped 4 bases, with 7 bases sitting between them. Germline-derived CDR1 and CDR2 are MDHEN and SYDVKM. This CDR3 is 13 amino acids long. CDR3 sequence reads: CASSLGENQPQHF. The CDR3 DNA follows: TGTGCCAGCAGTTTGGGGGAGAATCAGCCCCAGCATTTT.

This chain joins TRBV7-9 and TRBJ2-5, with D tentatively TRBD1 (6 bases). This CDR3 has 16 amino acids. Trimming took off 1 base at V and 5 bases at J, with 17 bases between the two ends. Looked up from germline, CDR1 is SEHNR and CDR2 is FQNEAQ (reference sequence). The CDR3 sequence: CASSLGVGQPPETQYF. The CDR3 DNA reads TGTGCCAGCAGCTTAGGGGTTGGACAGCCACCCGAGACCCAGTACTTC.

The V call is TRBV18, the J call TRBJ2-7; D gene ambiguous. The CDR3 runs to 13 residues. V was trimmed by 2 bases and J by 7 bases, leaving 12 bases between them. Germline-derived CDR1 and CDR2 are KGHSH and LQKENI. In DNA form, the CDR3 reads TGTGCCAGCTCACCAAGGACGGATGGTGAGCAGTACTTC. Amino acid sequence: CASSPRTDGEQYF. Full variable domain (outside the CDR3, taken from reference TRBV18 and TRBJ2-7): NAGVMQNPRHLVRRRGQEARLRCSPMKGHSHVYWYRQLPEEGLKFMVYLQKENIIDESGMPKERFSAEFPKEGPSILRIQQVVRGDSAAYFCASSPRTDGEQYFGPGTRLTVT.

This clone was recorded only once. The CDR3, as DNA: TGTGCCAGCAGCCCGAAAGGGAGCGCGAGTAGCGGGAGGGTCACAGATACGCAGTATTTT. Translation gives CASSPKGSASSGRVTDTQYF. V is TRBV4-2 and J is TRBJ2-3, with 11 positions matching TRBD2. The CDR3 is 20 residues long. V gave up 4 bases and J gave up 2 bases; unmatched junction bases: 17. The germline V gene has CDR1 LGHNA and CDR2 YNFKEQ.

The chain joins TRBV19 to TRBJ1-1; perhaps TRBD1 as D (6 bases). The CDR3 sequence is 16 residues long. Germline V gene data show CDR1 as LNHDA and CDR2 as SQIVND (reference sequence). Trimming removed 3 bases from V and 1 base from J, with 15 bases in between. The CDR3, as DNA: TGTGCCAGTAGTATTGCAGCAGGGGCGGAGAACACTGAAGCTTTCTTT. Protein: CASSIAAGAENTEAFF. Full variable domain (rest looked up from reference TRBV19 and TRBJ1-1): DGGITQSPKYLFRKEGQNVTLSCEQNLNHDAMYWYRQDPGQGLRLIYYSQIVNDFQKGDIAEGYSVSREKKESFPLTVTSAQKNPTAFYLCASSIAAGAENTEAFFGQGTRLTVV.